This TCR beta chain was sequenced in a study of blood T cell repertoires in COVID-19. Across the whole study: Sources were T cells, B-cell-depleted T cells, or PBMCs; the material itself was cDNA or gDNA.

This CDR3 is 18 amino acids long. Germline-derived CDR1 and CDR2 are MNHEY and SVGEGT. The ends lost 1 base at V and 2 bases at J; junction bases unmatched: 10. Original methodology: Nucleated cell number was recorded as an estimate derived from reference gene primer amplification. Here immunoSEQ multiplex PCR was the method, and the copy in TCRdb shows in-frame clones only, minus some. V, J and clone size are taken as reported in that table, and D and trimming were inferred from the DNA itself. Altogether under 300,000 clones are present, about nine tenths being singletons, with the ten largest covering around 15%.

The TCR sequence derives from a man younger than 35 who had recovered from COVID-19. The V gene is TRBV6-2 or TRBV6-3, the J gene TRBJ2-3; 9 nucleotides align to TRBD2. Sequenced input: PBMCs or T cells enriched from blood (not recorded which). CDR3 region: CASSYYSLAGRYTDTQYF. CDR3 coding DNA: TGTGCCAGCAGTTACTACTCCCTAGCGGGGAGATACACAGATACGCAGTATTTT.